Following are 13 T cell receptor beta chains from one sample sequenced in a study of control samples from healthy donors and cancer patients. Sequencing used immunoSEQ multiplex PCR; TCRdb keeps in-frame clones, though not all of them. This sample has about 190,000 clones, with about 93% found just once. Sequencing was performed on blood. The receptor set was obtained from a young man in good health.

Here the CDR3 reads CASSFPRRRETQYF. The CDR3 region has the DNA TGCGCCAGCAGCTTTCCGCGGAGGAGGGAGACCCAGTACTTC. The rearrangement links TRBV5-1 to TRBJ2-5; TRBD2 is a possible D gene (5 bases). The V gene lost 2 bases and the J gene lost 5 bases, with 13 bases spanning the gap. The germline CDR1 and CDR2 sequences are SGHRS and YFSETQ. The CDR3 contains 14 residues. Looking up the rest from reference TRBV5-1 and TRBJ2-5 gives the full variable domain: KAGVTQTPRYLIKTRGQQVTLSCSPISGHRSVSWYQQTPGQGLQFLFEYFSETQRNKGNFPGRFSGRQFSNSRSEMNVSTLELGDSALYLCASSFPRRRETQYFGPGTRLLVL.

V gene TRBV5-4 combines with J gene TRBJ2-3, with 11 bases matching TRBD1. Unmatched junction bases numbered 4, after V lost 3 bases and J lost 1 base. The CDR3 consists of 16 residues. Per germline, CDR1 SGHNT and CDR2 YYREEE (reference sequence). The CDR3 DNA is TGTGCCAGCAGCTCGGACAGGGGGCTCGGCACAGATACGCAGTATTTT. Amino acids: CASSSDRGLGTDTQYF.

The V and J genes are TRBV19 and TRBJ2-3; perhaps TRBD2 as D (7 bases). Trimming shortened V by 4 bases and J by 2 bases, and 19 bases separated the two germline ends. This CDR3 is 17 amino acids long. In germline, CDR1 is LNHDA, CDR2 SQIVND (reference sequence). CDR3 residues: CASSRPVGGGYTDTQYF. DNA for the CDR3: TGTGCCAGTAGTAGGCCCGTGGGCGGGGGCTACACAGATACGCAGTATTTT.

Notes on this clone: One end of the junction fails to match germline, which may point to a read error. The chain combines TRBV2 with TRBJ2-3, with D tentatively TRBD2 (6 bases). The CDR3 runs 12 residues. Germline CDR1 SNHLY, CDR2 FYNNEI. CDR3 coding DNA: TGTGCCAGCAGTCGGGGTGGGACTCCGTTCAGTTTT. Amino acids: CASSRGGTPFSF.

The CDR3 nucleotides read TGTGCCAGCAGTTTCGGGGACTCTTCCACAGATACGCAGTATTTT. This codes for CASSFGDSSTDTQYF. V and J are TRBV28 and TRBJ2-3; possible D gene TRBD2, 6 bases. Per germline, CDR1 MDHEN and CDR2 SYDVKM. CDR3 length equals 15 residues. Trimming stripped 3 bases from V and 2 bases from J, with 12 bases between.

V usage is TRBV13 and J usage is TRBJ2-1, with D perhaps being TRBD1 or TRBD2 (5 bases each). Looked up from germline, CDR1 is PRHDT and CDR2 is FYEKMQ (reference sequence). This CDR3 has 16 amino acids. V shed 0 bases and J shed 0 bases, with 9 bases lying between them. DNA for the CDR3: TGTGCCAGCAGCTTAGGGTGGGGGAGCTCCTACAATGAGCAGTTCTTC. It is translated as CASSLGWGSSYNEQFF.

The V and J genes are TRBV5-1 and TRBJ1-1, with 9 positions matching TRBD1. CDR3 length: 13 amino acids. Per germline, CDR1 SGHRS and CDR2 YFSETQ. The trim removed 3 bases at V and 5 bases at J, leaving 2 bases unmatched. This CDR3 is CASSSDRGTEAFF. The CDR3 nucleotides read TGCGCCAGCAGCTCCGACAGGGGGACTGAAGCTTTCTTT.

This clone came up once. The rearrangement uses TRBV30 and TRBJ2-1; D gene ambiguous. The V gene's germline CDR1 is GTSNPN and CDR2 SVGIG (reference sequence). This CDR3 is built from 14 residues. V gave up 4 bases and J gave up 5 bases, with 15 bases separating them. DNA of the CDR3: TGTGCCTGGAAAGGGCAGGCCAAAAACAATGAGCAGTTCTTC. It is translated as CAWKGQAKNNEQFF.

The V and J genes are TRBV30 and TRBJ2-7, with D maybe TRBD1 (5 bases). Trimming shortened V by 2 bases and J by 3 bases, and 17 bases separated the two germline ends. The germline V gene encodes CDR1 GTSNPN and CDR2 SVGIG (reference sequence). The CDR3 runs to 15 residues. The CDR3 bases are TGTGCCTGGAGTCCGATCCGGTCAGGGTTCTACGAGCAGTACTTC. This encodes CAWSPIRSGFYEQYF. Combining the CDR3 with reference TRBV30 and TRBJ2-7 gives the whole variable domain SQTIHQWPATLVQPVGSPLSLECTVEGTSNPNLYWYRQAAGRGLQLLFYSVGIGQISSEVPQNLSASRPQDRQFILSSKKLLLSDSGFYLCAWSPIRSGFYEQYFGPGTRLTVT.

CDR3 loop: CAWSRQGMQPQHF. CDR3 nucleotide sequence: TGTGCCTGGAGTCGACAGGGGATGCAGCCCCAGCATTTT. The chain combines TRBV30 with TRBJ1-5, with 8 bases aligning to TRBD1. J gave up 7 bases and V 2 bases, and 4 bases lay outside the gene matches. The CDR3 runs to 13 residues. The V gene's germline CDR1 is GTSNPN and CDR2 SVGIG (reference sequence).

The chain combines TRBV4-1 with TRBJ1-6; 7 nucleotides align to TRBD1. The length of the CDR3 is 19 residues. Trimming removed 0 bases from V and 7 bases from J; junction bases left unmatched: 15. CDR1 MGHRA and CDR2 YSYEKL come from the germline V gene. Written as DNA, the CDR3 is TGCGCCAGCAGCCAAGATCGGGTCTCGCTACAGGGGCAGAATTCACCCCTCCACTTT. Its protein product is CASSQDRVSLQGQNSPLHF.

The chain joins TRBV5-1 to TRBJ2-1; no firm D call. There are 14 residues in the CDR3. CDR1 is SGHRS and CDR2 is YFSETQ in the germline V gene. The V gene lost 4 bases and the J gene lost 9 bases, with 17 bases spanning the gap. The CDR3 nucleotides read TGCGCCAGCAGCCTCTCCCCCACCCAGAGTGAGCAGTTCTTC. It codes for CASSLSPTQSEQFF.

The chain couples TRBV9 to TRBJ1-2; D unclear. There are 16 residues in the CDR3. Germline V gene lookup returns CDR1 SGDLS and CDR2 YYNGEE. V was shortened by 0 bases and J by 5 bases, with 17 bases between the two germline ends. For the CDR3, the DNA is TGTGCCAGCAGCGTAGGAGGACGAGTAGATGAATATGGCTACACCTTC. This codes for CASSVGGRVDEYGYTF.